This T cell receptor beta chain originates from a study of control samples from healthy donors and cancer patients (dated by TCRdb to 2019 to 2021). Libraries were prepared through the immunoSEQ multiplex PCR assay. TCRdb mirrors the immuneACCESS table, restricted to in-frame sequences. Some clones are absent from its copies; in checked studies, under half trace to an unresolved V gene, and the reason for the others is unknown. In this sample the table shows roughly 120,000 clones, approximately 94% of which occur a single time. The ten largest clones represent about 3.5% of the sample. Points on this clone: The antigen it recognizes is unknown. Per-base qualities were not stored, and no clone one base away is much larger.

From the cysteine through the phenylalanine, the CDR3 covers 17 amino acids. Just CDR3 DNA is preserved here, 51 bases in frame from base 1. Here V drops 0 bases and J drops 3 bases, and the junction holds 10 bases not matched to any gene. CDR1 LNHDA and CDR2 SQIVND were looked up in the germline V gene (reference sequence). The sequenced material came from blood. The source of this sequence is a man under 40 in good health. The chain uses TRBV19 and TRBJ1-1, with 7 junctional bases fitting TRBD1. DNA sequence: TGTGCCAGTAGTATAGACGGTTGGAGGCAGGGGGACACTGAAGCTTTCTTT. Its coded protein is CASSIDGWRQGDTEAFF.